Detailed here is one TCR beta chain. This record belongs to a study of blood T cell repertoires in COVID-19. Data came from immunoSEQ multiplex PCR; TCRdb stores just in-frame clones and leaves some out. Of around 70,000 clones listed, approximately 93% are singletons. Germline CDR1 reads SGHNT; CDR2 reads YENEEA. The J segment lost 1 base and the V segment lost 5 bases, leaving 6 bases of the junction unmatched. The CDR3 consists of 15 residues. Patients from Seattle were sampled longitudinally, starting during active infection. The clonotype was recovered from a man over 45 with COVID-19, enrolled during active disease. This sequence joins TRBV11-3 and TRBJ1-1, with TRBD1 matching over 8 bases. Sequenced sample: peripheral blood. The CDR3 DNA reads TGTGCCAGCAGCCCGGGGACAGGCGGGAACACTGAAGCTTTCTTT. This gives the protein CASSPGTGGNTEAFF. The whole variable domain, filled in from reference TRBV11-3 and TRBJ1-1, reads EAGVVQSPRYKIIEKKQPVAFWCNPISGHNTLYWYLQNLGQGPELLIRYENEEAVDDSQLPKDRFSAERLKGVDSTLKIQPAELGDSAVYLCASSPGTGGNTEAFFGQGTRLTVV.